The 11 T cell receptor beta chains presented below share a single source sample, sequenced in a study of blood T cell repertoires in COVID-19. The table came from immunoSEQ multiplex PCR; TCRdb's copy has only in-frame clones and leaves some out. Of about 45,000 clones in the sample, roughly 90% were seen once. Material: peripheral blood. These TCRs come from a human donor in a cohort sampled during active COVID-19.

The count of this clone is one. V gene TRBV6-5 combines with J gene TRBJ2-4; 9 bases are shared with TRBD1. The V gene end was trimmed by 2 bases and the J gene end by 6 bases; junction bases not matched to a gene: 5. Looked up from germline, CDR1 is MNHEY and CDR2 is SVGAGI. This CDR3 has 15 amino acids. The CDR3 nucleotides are TGTGCCAGCAGTTACACGGACAGGGGTGGAAACATTCAGTACTTC. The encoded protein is CASSYTDRGGNIQYF.

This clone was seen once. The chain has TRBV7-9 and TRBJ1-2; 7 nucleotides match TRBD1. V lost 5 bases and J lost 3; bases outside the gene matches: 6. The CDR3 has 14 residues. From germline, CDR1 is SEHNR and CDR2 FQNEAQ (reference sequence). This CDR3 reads CASSPNRGDYGYTF. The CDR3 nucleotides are TGTGCCAGCAGCCCGAACAGGGGAGACTATGGCTACACCTTC.

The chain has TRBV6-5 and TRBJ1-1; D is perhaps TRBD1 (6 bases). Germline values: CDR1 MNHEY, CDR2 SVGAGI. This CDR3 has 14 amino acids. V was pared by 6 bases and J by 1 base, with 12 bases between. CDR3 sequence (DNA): TGTGCCAGCAGAAAAGGACAGACGAACACTGAAGCTTTCTTT. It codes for CASRKGQTNTEAFF.

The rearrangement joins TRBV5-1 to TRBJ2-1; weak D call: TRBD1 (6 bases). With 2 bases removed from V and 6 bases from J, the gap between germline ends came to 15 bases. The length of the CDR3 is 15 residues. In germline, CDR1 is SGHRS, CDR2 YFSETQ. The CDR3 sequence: CASSFNTGSGNEQFF. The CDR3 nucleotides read TGCGCCAGCAGCTTTAACACAGGGAGTGGCAATGAGCAGTTCTTC.

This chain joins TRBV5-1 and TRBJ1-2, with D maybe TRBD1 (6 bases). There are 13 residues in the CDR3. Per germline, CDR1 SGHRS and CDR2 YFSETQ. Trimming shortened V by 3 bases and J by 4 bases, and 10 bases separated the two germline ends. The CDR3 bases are TGCGCCAGCAGCTATGGACAGATCTATGGCTACACCTTC. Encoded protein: CASSYGQIYGYTF.

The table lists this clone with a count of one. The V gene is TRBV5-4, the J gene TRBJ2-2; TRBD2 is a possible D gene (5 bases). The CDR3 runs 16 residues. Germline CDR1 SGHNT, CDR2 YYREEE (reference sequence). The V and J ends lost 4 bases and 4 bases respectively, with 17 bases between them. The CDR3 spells CASSPRGVASTGELFF. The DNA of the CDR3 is TGTGCCAGCAGCCCCCGGGGTGTCGCTTCCACCGGGGAGCTGTTTTTT.

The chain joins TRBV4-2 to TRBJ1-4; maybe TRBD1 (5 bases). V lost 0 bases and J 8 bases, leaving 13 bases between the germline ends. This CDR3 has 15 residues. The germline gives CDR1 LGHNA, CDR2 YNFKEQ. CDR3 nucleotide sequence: TGTGCCAGCAGCCAAGATCTCAGGGTAGGGGAAAAACTGTTTTTT. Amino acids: CASSQDLRVGEKLFF.

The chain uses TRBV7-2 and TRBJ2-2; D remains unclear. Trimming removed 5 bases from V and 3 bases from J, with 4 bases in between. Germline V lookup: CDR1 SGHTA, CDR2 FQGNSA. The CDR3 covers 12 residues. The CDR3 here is CASSQDTGELFF. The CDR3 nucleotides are TGTGCCAGCAGCCAGGACACCGGGGAGCTGTTTTTT. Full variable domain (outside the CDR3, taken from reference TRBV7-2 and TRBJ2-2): GAGVSQSPSNKVTEKGKDVELRCDPISGHTALYWYRQSLGQGLEFLIYFQGNSAPDKSGLPSDRFSAERTGGSVSTLTIQRTQQEDSAVYLCASSQDTGELFFGEGSRLTVL.

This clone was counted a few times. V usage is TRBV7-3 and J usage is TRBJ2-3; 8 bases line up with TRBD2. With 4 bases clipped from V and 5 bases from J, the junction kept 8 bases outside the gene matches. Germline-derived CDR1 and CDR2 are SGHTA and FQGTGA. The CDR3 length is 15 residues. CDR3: CASSSFGGAVDTQYF. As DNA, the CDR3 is TGTGCCAGCAGCTCCTTCGGGGGGGCCGTAGATACGCAGTATTTT.

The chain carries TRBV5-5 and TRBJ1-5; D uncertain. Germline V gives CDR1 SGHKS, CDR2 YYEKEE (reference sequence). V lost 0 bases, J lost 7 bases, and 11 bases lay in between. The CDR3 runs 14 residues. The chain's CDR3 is CASSLEVGLQPQHF. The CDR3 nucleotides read TGTGCCAGCAGCTTGGAAGTTGGGCTGCAGCCCCAGCATTTT.

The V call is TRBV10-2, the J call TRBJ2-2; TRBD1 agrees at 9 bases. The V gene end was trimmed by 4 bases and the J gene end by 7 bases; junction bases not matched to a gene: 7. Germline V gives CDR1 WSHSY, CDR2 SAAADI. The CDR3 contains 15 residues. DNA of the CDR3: TGCGCCAGCAGTGGGGGACAGGGCTGGAACGGGGAGCTGTTTTTT. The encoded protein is CASSGGQGWNGELFF.